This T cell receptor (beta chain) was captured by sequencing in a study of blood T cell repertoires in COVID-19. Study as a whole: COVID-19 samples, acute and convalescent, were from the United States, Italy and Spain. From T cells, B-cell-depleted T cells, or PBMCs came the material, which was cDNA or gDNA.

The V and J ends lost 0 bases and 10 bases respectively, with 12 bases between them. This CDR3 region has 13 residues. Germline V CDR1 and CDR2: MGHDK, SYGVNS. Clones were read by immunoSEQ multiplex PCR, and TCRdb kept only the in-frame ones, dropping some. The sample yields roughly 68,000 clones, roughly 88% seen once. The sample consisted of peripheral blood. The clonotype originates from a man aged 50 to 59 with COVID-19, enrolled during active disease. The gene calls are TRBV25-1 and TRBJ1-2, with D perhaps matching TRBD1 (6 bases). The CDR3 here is CASSEYSQGIYTF. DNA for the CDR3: TGTGCCAGCAGTGAATATTCCCAGGGGATCTACACCTTC.